The subject of this entry is one T cell receptor beta chain. The V gene's germline CDR1 is SEHNR and CDR2 FQNEAQ (reference sequence). The CDR3 extends over 14 amino acids. These data originate in a study of blood T cell repertoires in COVID-19. Across the whole study: COVID-19 samples, acute and convalescent, were from the United States, Italy and Spain. PBMCs, B-cell-depleted T cells, or T cells were the source of the cDNA or gDNA that made up the material.

Under the authors' procedure: Reference gene primer amplification gave nucleated cell count estimates. Repertoires were generated with immunoSEQ multiplex PCR, while TCRdb's copy carries only in-frame clones and drops some. D and trimming come from the DNA, and the V and J calls and clone size come from that table. The table includes 130,000 to 150,000 clones, approximately 85% detected once. The TCR originated in a human donor with acute or convalescent COVID-19. The donor label of this sample is uncertain. Sequencing was done on a sample of peripheral blood. V usage is TRBV7-9 and J usage is TRBJ2-7, with TRBD2 identical over 10 bases. The CDR3 loop is CASSLAGGSYEQYV. In nucleotides, the CDR3 is TGTGCCAGCAGTTTAGCGGGAGGCTCCTACGAGCAGTACGTC.